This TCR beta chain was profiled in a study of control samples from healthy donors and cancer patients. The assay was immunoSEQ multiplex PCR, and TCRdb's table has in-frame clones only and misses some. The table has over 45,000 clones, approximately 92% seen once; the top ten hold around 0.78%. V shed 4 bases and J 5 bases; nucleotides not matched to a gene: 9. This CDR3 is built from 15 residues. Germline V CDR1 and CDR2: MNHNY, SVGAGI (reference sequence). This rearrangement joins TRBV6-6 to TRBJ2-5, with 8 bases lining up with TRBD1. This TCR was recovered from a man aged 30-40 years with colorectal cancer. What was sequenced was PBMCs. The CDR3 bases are TGTGCCAGCAGTTCGGGACAGGTGTCGCTGGAGACCCAGTACTTC. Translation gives CASSSGQVSLETQYF.